This T cell receptor (beta chain) came from a study of blood T cells in healthy people across ages. Between the trimmed V and J ends, which lost 6 bases and 7 bases, there was a span of 19 bases. The germline CDR1 and CDR2 sequences are SQVTM and ANQGSEA. The CDR3 sequence is 14 residues long. A second about 6 to 12 cycle PCR used barcoded and J-beta primers. Via MiXCR, TCRdb re-called the 5' RACE reads, giving one row per CDR3 protein. This sample carries hundreds of thousands of distinct CDR3 sequences, 22% of them seen once, and the ten largest clones take 20% to 25%. The source material was blood. This clonotype was sampled from a man between 65 and 79 years old in good health. The chain joins TRBV29-1 to TRBJ2-1; no definite D call. CDR3 in DNA: TGCAGCGTCCCCCTCGTCCTAATCGGGAATGAGCAGTTCTTC. The encoded protein is CSVPLVLIGNEQFF.